This passage covers 20 T cell receptor beta chains from one sample sequenced in a study of CD8+CD57+ T cells in acquired aplastic anemia. TCR beta VDJ and CDR3 profiling used genomic DNA as template. One entry per CDR3 protein results from TCRdb running MiXCR on the reads. The table shows 350,000 to 450,000 distinct CDR3 sequences, with 65% to 80% occurring only once. Sequencing was done on a sample of sorted CD4+, CD8+, or CD8+CD57+ T cells (not recorded which) from PBMCs. The origin of the receptors is a human donor in good health, serving as a control.

As regards this clonotype: A much larger clone differs from this one at a single base, so this may be a read error. The V gene is TRBV7-8, the J gene TRBJ1-2, with a possible D match to TRBD1 (5 bases). V lost 5 bases and J lost 8, with 21 bases in between. This CDR3 is built from 15 residues. Germline V gene data show CDR1 as SGHVS and CDR2 as FQNEAQ. CDR3 in DNA: TGTGCCAGCAGCCGGTTGTCAGGATGGGGGATGGGCTACACCTTC. Its translation is CASSRLSGWGMGYTF.

The gene calls are TRBV2 and TRBJ2-7; the D gene is possibly TRBD1 (7 bases). Per germline, CDR1 SNHLY and CDR2 FYNNEI. V was trimmed by 8 bases and J by 6 bases, leaving 20 bases between them. CDR3 size: 14 residues. The CDR3 reads CASRAGGRDFEQYF. As DNA, the CDR3 is TGTGCCAGCCGTGCAGGGGGGCGGGACTTCGAGCAGTACTTC.

As to this clonotype: Here the CDR3 omits its conserved ending phenylalanine or tryptophan, so a read error is the likely source. It is unclear where the CDR3 begins or ends on the DNA, so no DNA is shown, and the CDR3 is as TCRdb lists it. The CDR3 loop reads CASSFDPNSPLRS. This chain uses TRBV7-2 with TRBJ1-6. The CDR3 is 13 amino acids in total, end residues counted. Per germline, CDR1 SGHTA and CDR2 FQGNSA.

In its sample, this clonotype was seen once. The J gene is TRBJ1-1, the V gene TRBV7-2; a possible D gene is TRBD1 (5 bases). V lost 6 bases to trimming and J lost 14 bases, with 22 bases between them. From germline, CDR1 is SGHTA and CDR2 FQGNSA. The CDR3 is 13 residues long. The CDR3 region has the DNA TGTGCCAGCAGTCTTCTGAGCGGGGGTACTTCCTTCTTT. Encoded protein: CASSLLSGGTSFF.

This chain uses TRBV2 with TRBJ1-6; D uncertain. V was cut by 2 bases and J by 0 bases, with 5 bases left in between. This CDR3 has 15 amino acids. CDR1 SNHLY and CDR2 FYNNEI come from the germline V gene. CDR3 in DNA: TGTGCCAGCAGTGAAACATACTCCTATAATTCACCCCTCCACTTT. Amino acids: CASSETYSYNSPLHF.

The rearrangement joins TRBV7-9 to TRBJ1-4, with D perhaps matching TRBD1 (5 bases). Germline lookup yields CDR1 SEHNR and CDR2 FQNEAQ (reference sequence). The germline V and J ends were trimmed by 5 bases and 14 bases, with 24 bases remaining between them. The CDR3 is 15 residues long. CDR3 sequence reads: CASSPPGTENETLFF. The CDR3 region has the DNA TGTGCCAGCAGCCCCCCCGGGACGGAGAATGAAACTCTGTTTTTT.

This clonotype showed up just a few times. The chain combines TRBV20-1 with TRBJ1-1, with D perhaps TRBD1 (6 bases). The length of the CDR3 is 11 residues. V was pared by 6 bases and J by 10 bases, with 15 bases between. Germline loops: CDR1 DFQATT, CDR2 SNEGSKA (reference sequence). CDR3 bases: TGCAGTGCCGGACAGTCCGCAGGAGCTTTCTTT. This codes for CSAGQSAGAFF.

The chain uses TRBV11-2 and TRBJ2-3; 10 bases match TRBD2. Germline V CDR1 and CDR2: SGHAT, FQNNGV. Trimming removed 6 bases from V and 4 bases from J; junction bases left unmatched: 7. The CDR3 consists of 15 residues. CDR3: CASRVTSGVPDTQYF. CDR3 DNA sequence: TGTGCCAGCAGAGTAACTAGCGGGGTCCCAGATACGCAGTATTTT.

The chain combines TRBV12-3 or TRBV12-4 with TRBJ2-7, with a weak D call TRBD2 (5 bases). V lost 5 bases to trimming and J lost 0 bases, with 11 bases between them. The CDR3 totals 14 residues. The DNA for the CDR3 is TGTGCCAGCAGTGAAACGGGGAGCTCCTACGAGCAGTACTTC. Its translation: CASSETGSSYEQYF.

The chain carries TRBV7-2 and TRBJ2-5; D remains unclear. Germline V CDR1 and CDR2: SGHTA, FQGNSA. The V end was cut by 3 bases, the J end by 4 bases, with 9 bases between. The CDR3 totals 13 residues. As DNA, the CDR3 is TGTGCCAGCAGCTTGGTGGGATCAGAGACCCAGTACTTC. This gives the protein CASSLVGSETQYF. The variable domain in full, completed from reference TRBV7-2 and TRBJ2-5, reads GAGVSQSPSNKVTEKGKDVELRCDPISGHTALYWYRQSLGQGLEFLIYFQGNSAPDKSGLPSDRFSAERTGGSVSTLTIQRTQQEDSAVYLCASSLVGSETQYFGPGTRLLVL.

Remarks on this clonotype: A much larger clone lies a single base off, so this may be a read error. The rearrangement links TRBV12-3 or TRBV12-4 to TRBJ1-2; D remains unclear. This CDR3 contains 12 residues. V lost 5 bases, J lost 9 bases, and 13 bases lay in between. The CDR3 bases are TGTGCCAGCAGTCCAGAAGTCCGTAGCTACACCTTC. It encodes CASSPEVRSYTF.

This chain joins TRBV7-8 and TRBJ2-3, with 7 bases matching TRBD2. The germline gives CDR1 SGHVS, CDR2 FQNEAQ. This CDR3 contains 16 residues. V shed 5 bases and J 9 bases; nucleotides not matched to a gene: 17. The CDR3 loop reads CASSQETPGGSPTQYF. In nucleotides, the CDR3 is TGTGCCAGCAGCCAAGAGACGCCGGGGGGTTCACCCACGCAGTATTTT. The entire variable domain, with the rest obtained from reference TRBV7-8 and TRBJ2-3, is as follows: GAGVSQSPRYKVAKRGQDVALRCDPISGHVSLFWYQQALGQGPEFLTYFQNEAQLDKSGLPSDRFFAERPEGSVSTLKIQRTQQEDSAVYLCASSQETPGGSPTQYFGPGTRLTVL.

This clonotype was counted between two and nine times. The chain uses TRBV9 and TRBJ2-5, with 14 bases fitting TRBD2. This CDR3 comprises 16 residues. Looked up from germline, CDR1 is SGDLS and CDR2 is YYNGEE. With V trimmed by 3 bases and J by 5 bases, 6 bases remained unmatched. This CDR3 is CASSGWTSGGFETQYF. Here the CDR3 DNA reads TGTGCCAGCAGCGGCTGGACTAGCGGGGGGTTTGAGACCCAGTACTTC.

This clonotype was recorded many times. This chain joins TRBV6-5 and TRBJ2-7; 12 nucleotides agree with TRBD1. Germline V gene lookup returns CDR1 MNHEY and CDR2 SVGAGI. V lost 2 bases to trimming and J lost 6 bases; unmatched junction nucleotides: 5. The CDR3 extends over 15 amino acids. The CDR3 reads CASSYARDRGPEQYF. CDR3 DNA: TGTGCCAGCAGTTACGCCCGGGACAGGGGGCCCGAGCAGTACTTC.

The V and J genes are TRBV4-3 and TRBJ2-1; 10 positions agree with TRBD1. CDR3 size: 13 residues. The ends lost 6 bases at V and 9 bases at J; junction bases unmatched: 5. The germline V gene has CDR1 LGHNA and CDR2 YSLEER. CDR3: CASRGQGSSEQFF. The DNA of the CDR3 is TGCGCCAGCAGGGGACAGGGGTCTAGTGAGCAGTTCTTC.

This rearrangement joins TRBV4-3 to TRBJ2-2; maybe TRBD2 (5 bases). Trimming cost V 6 bases and J 2 bases, with 16 bases left between them. This CDR3 is built from 16 residues. CDR1 is LGHNA, CDR2 YSLEER, per germline. CDR3 nucleotides: TGCGCCAGCAGTGATTTCGGGAACAGAAACACCGGGGAGCTGTTTTTT. Translation gives CASSDFGNRNTGELFF.

This clonotype has a count of ten or more. The genes are TRBV11-1 and TRBJ2-7, with D perhaps being TRBD1 or TRBD2 (5 bases each). V lost 5 bases to trimming and J lost 0 bases, with 14 bases between them. Germline loops: CDR1 SGHAT, CDR2 FQDESV (reference sequence). The CDR3 is 15 residues long. CDR3 amino acids: CASSKNPGSSYEQYF. The CDR3 DNA is TGTGCCAGCAGCAAGAATCCAGGGAGCTCCTACGAGCAGTACTTC.

This clonotype has a count of ten or more. The V and J genes are TRBV20-1 and TRBJ2-1; 10 bases are a match to TRBD2. The V gene end was trimmed by 4 bases and the J gene end by 11 bases; junction bases not matched to a gene: 8. The CDR3 runs 13 residues. CDR1 and CDR2 from the germline V gene are DFQATT and SNEGSKA (reference sequence). CDR3 sequence reads: CSAIGLAGEQQFF. In nucleotides, the CDR3 is TGCAGTGCTATCGGTCTAGCGGGGGAACAGCAGTTCTTC.

The chain is built from TRBV29-1 and TRBJ1-3; D is unresolved. In germline, CDR1 is SQVTM, CDR2 ANQGSEA. This CDR3 comprises 14 residues. Trimming shortened V by 4 bases and J by 0 bases, and 10 bases separated the two germline ends. CDR3 sequence reads: CSVGENISGNTIYF. The CDR3 DNA reads as TGCAGCGTTGGGGAGAATATCTCTGGAAACACCATATATTTT. Together with reference TRBV29-1 and TRBJ1-3, the CDR3 gives the full variable domain: SAVISQKPSRDICQRGTSLTIQCQVDSQVTMMFWYRQQPGQSLTLIATANQGSEATYESGFVIDKFPISRPNLTFSTLTVSNMSPEDSSIYLCSVGENISGNTIYFGEGSWLTVV.

The sample holds one count of this clonotype. One end of the junction does not line up with germline, which may come from a read error. J is TRBJ1-2 and V is TRBV7-9, with a tentative D call TRBD1 (6 bases). This CDR3 is 14 amino acids long. CDR1 is SEHNR and CDR2 is FQNEAQ in the germline V gene (reference sequence). Here the CDR3 DNA reads TGTGCCAGCAGCTCCTGGGGGGGGCACAGAACTGTTTTTTTC. Encoded protein: CASSSWGGHRTVFF. The whole variable domain, filled in from reference TRBV7-9 and TRBJ1-2, reads DTGVSQNPRHKITKRGQNVTFRCDPISEHNRLYWYRQTLGQGPEFLTYFQNEAQLEKSRLLSDRFSAERPKGSFSTLEIQRTEQGDSAMYLCASSSWGGHRTVFFGSGTRLTVV.